This T cell receptor beta chain was sequenced for a study of T cells in localized non-small cell lung cancer. Study results and caveats: It remains possible that heterogeneity exists, since only one tumor region was sequenced. Of the tissues analyzed, uninvolved adjacent lung showed maximal T cell clonality, greater than tumor. Among blood samples, higher T cell density accompanied longer overall survival.

In the case of this clone: Its antigen is unknown.

The CDR3 has 16 residues. Trimming stripped 7 bases from V and 6 bases from J, with 24 bases between. The V gene's germline CDR1 is LNHDA and CDR2 SQIVND (reference sequence). Profiling relied on immunoSEQ multiplex PCR, and the TCRdb table lists in-frame clones only, not all of them. The sample carries around 3,700 clones, 22% recorded once. The source was lung tumor tissue, collected before any cancer treatment. The TCR was taken from a man aged 18 to 49 with stage II lung adenocarcinoma. V usage is TRBV19 and J usage is TRBJ1-2; a possible D gene is TRBD1 (5 bases). DNA of the CDR3: TGTGCCAGTACCACGGTGGGACGCGGGCCCTGGGATGGCTACACCTTC. Amino acids: CASTTVGRGPWDGYTF.